This TCR beta chain was identified in a study of blood T cell repertoires in COVID-19. Study information: Researchers got acute and convalescent COVID-19 samples from the United States, Italy and Spain. Sources were T cells, B-cell-depleted T cells, or PBMCs; the material itself was cDNA or gDNA.

The sample holds one count of this clone. This CDR3 comprises 18 residues. Study processing details: Reference gene primer amplification in the assay estimated nucleated cell counts. TCRdb's table, derived via immunoSEQ multiplex PCR, lists solely in-frame clones and lacks some. Clone size and V and J calls were adopted from that table, with D and trimming inferred from the DNA. The sample has approximately 250,000 clones; 84% are singletons. This chain links TRBV21-1 with TRBJ2-1; TRBD2, the D gene given by the table, was not confirmed from the DNA. TRBV21-1 is recorded as a pseudogene. This sequence was found in a human donor in a cohort sampled during active COVID-19. Sequencing used peripheral blood. The CDR3 DNA reads as TGTGCCAGCAGCAAACGAATTTCTAGTCGGGGTTCCTACAATGAGCAGTTCTTC. Translation gives CASSKRISSRGSYNEQFF.